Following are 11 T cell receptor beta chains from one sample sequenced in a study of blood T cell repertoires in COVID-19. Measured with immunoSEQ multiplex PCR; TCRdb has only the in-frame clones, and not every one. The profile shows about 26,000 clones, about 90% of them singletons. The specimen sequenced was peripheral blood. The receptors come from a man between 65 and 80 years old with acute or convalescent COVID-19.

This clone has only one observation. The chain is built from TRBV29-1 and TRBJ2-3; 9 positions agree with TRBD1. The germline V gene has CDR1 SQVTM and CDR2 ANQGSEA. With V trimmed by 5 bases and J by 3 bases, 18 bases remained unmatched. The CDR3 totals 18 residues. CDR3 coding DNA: TGCAGCGTTCATCTCGTCGGGACAGGGTTTAGTGGAACAGATACGCAGTATTTT. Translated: CSVHLVGTGFSGTDTQYF.

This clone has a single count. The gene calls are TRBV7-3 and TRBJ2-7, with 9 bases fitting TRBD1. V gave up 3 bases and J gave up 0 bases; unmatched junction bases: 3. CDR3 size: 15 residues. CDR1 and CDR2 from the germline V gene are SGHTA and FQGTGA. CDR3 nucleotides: TGTGCCAGCAGCTTGGGGACAGGGCTCTCCTACGAGCAGTACTTC. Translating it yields CASSLGTGLSYEQYF.

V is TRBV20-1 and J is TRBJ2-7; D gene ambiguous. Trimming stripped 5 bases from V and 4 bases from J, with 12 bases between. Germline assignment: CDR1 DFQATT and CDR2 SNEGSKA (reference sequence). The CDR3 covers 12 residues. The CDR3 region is CSARGSFYEQYF. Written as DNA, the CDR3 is TGCAGTGCTCGTGGTAGTTTTTACGAGCAGTACTTC.

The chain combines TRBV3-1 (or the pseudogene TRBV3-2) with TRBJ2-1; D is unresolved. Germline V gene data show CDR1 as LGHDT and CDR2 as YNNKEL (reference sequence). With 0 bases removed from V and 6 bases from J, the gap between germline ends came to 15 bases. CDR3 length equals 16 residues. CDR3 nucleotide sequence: TGTGCCAGCAGCCAAGATCGTGGAGATAGAACCAATGAGCAGTTCTTC. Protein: CASSQDRGDRTNEQFF.

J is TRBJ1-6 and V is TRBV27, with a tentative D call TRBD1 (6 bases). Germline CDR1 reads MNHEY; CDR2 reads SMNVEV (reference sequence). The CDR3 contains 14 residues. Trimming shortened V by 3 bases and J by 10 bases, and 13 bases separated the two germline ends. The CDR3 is CASSFTRGPSPLHF. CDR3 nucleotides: TGTGCCAGCAGTTTCACCAGGGGACCCTCACCCCTCCACTTT.

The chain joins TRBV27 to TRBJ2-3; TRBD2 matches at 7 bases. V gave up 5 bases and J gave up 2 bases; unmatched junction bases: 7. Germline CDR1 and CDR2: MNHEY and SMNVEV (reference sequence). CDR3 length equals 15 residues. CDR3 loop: CASSTYSGYTDTQYF. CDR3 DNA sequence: TGTGCCAGCAGTACGTATAGCGGGTACACAGATACGCAGTATTTT.

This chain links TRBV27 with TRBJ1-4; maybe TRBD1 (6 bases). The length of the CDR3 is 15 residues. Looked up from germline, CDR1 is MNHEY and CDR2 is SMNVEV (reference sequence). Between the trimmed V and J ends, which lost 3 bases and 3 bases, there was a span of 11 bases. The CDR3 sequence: CASSLATGANEKLFF. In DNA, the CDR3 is TGTGCCAGCAGTTTGGCGACAGGAGCTAATGAAAAACTGTTTTTT.

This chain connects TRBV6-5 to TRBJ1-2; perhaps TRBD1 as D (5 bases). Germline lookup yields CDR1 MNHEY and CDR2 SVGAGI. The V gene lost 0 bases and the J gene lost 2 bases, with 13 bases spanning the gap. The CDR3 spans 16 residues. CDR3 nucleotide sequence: TGTGCCAGCAGTTACTCCCTGGGGCAGTCAAACTATGGCTACACCTTC. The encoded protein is CASSYSLGQSNYGYTF.

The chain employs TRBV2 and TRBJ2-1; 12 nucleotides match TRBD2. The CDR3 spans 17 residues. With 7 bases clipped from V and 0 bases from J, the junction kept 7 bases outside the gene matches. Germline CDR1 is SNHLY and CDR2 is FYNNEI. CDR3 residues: CASKTSGRQGSYNEQFF. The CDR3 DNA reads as TGTGCCAGCAAAACTAGCGGGAGGCAGGGCTCCTACAATGAGCAGTTCTTC.

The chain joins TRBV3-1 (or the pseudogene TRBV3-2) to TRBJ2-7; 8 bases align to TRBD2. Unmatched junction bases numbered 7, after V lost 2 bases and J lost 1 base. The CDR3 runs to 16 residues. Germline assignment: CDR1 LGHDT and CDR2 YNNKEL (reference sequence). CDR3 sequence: CASSQYASGFSYEQYF. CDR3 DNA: TGTGCCAGCAGCCAATATGCTAGCGGGTTTTCCTACGAGCAGTACTTC.

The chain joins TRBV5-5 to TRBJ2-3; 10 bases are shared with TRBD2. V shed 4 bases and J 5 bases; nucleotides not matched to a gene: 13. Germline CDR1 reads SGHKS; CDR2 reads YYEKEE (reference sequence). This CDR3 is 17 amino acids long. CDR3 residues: CASSRLLAGYTEDTQYF. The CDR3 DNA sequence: TGTGCCAGCAGCCGTCTACTAGCGGGATACACCGAAGATACGCAGTATTTT.